The 2 T cell receptor beta chains below come from one sample, sequenced in a study of cytomegalovirus exposure and HLA in healthy donors. PCR used 60 Vbeta primers and 13 Jbeta primers. Method: immunoSEQ multiplex PCR; TCRdb's copy keeps in-frame clones and lacks some. This repertoire includes 200,000 to 250,000 clones. Input material: PBMCs. These receptors all stem from a girl aged 2-10 years in good health and CMV-seropositive.

For this clone: The junction shows a germline mismatch at one end, possibly a read error. The rearrangement uses TRBV5-4 and TRBJ1-1; 8 nucleotides align to TRBD1. This CDR3 is 14 amino acids long. Germline-derived CDR1 and CDR2 are SGHNT and YYREEE (reference sequence). The CDR3 sequence: CASSPRGRGTEASF. DNA of the CDR3: TGTGCCAGCAGCCCCAGGGGGCGTGGGACTGAAGCTTCCTTT.

The J gene is TRBJ1-2, the V gene TRBV28; 7 nucleotides align to TRBD1. The CDR3 is 13 amino acids. Germline assignment: CDR1 MDHEN and CDR2 SYDVKM. J lost 8 bases, V lost 1 base, and 4 bases had no gene match. This CDR3 reads CASSLLGGRGYTF. In DNA form, the CDR3 reads TGTGCCAGCAGTTTATTAGGGGGCAGAGGCTACACCTTC.